The clone carrying this T cell receptor beta chain was seen ten or more times. The entry originates in a study of T cells in Graves' hyperthyroidism and ophthalmopathy. Ophthalmopathy cases scored 3 or more on the Clinical Activity Score and 4 or more on NOSPECS grade, with duration below 3 months. Diagnostic assessment was based on clinical symptoms, serum thyroxine and TRAb, thyroid ultrasound and orbital computed tomography. Amplification yielded TCR beta CDR3 regions, with RNA transcripts as the source. Initially, a first-round RT-PCR of the TCR CDR3 employed the HTBI primer set. TCRdb reprocessed the multiplex PCR reads with MiXCR, giving one entry per CDR3 protein. The top ten clones hold under 25% of a sample with about 400,000 distinct CDR3 sequences, over 12% of them seen once. The source material was blood. The origin of this receptor is a woman in her fifties or sixties with Graves' ophthalmopathy.

The CDR3 nucleotides are TGTGCCACCAGCTTACAGGGGAACACTGAAGCTTTCTTT. Translated: CATSLQGNTEAFF. V gene TRBV15 combines with J gene TRBJ1-1, with D possibly TRBD1 on 6 matching bases. Per the germline V gene, CDR1 is LNHNV and CDR2 is YYDKDF (reference sequence). This CDR3 is 13 amino acids long. V was trimmed by 5 bases and J by 1 base, leaving 8 bases between them.